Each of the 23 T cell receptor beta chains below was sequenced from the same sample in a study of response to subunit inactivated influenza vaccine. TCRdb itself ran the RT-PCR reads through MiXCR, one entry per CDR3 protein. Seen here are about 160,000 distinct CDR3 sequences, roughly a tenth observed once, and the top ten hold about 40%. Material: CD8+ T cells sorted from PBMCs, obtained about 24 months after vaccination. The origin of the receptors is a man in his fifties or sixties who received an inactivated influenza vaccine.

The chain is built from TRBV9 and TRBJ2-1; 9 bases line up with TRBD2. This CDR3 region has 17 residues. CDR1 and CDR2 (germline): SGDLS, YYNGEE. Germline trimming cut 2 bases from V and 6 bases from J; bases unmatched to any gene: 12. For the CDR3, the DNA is TGTGCCAGCAGCGTCAGCGGGACTAGCTATCGCGGCAATGAGCAGTTCTTC. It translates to CASSVSGTSYRGNEQFF.

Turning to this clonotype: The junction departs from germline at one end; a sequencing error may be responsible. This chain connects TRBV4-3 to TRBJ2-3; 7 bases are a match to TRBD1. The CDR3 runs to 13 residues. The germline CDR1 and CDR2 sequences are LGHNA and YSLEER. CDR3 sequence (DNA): TGCGCCAGCAGCCAAGATATTACGGGACAGAAGGATTTT. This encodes CASSQDITGQKDF.

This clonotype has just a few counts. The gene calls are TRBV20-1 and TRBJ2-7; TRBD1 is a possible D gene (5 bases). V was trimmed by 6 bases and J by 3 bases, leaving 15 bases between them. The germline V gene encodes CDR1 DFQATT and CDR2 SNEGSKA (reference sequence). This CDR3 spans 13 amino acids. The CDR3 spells CSARPDRSYEQYF. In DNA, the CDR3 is TGCAGTGCCAGGCCTGACAGAAGCTACGAGCAGTACTTC.

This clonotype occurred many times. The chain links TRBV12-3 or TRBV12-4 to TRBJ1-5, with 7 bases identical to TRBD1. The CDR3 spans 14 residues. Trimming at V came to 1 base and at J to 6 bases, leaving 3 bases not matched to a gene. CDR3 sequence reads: CASSLGQGSQPQHF. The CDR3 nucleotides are TGTGCCAGCAGTTTAGGACAGGGTAGTCAGCCCCAGCATTTT.

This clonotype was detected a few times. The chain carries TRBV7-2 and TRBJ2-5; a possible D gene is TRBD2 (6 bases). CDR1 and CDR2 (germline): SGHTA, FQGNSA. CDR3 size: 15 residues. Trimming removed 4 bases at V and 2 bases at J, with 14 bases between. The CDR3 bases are TGTGCCAGCAGCTATGGACTCGGGGGTCAAGAGACCCAGTACTTC. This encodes CASSYGLGGQETQYF.

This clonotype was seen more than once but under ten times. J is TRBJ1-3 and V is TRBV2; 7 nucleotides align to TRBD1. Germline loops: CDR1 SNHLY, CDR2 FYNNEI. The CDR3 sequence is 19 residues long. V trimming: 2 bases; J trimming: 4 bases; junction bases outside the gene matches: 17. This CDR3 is CASSERAGGFWTEGNTIYF. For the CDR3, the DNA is TGTGCCAGCAGTGAAAGGGCAGGGGGATTCTGGACGGAAGGAAACACCATATATTTT.

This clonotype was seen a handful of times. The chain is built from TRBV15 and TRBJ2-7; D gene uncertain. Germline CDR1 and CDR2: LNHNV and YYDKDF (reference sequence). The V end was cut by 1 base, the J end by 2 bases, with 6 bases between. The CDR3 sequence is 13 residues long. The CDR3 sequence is CATSRASAYEQYF. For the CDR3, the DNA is TGTGCCACCAGCAGAGCCTCCGCCTACGAGCAGTACTTC.

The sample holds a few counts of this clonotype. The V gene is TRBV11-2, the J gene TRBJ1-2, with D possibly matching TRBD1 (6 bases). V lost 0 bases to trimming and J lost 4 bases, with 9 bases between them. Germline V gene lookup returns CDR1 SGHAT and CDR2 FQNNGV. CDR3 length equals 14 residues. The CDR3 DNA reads TGTGCCAGCAGCTTAGAGGGGGGCCGCTATGGCTACACCTTC. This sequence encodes CASSLEGGRYGYTF.

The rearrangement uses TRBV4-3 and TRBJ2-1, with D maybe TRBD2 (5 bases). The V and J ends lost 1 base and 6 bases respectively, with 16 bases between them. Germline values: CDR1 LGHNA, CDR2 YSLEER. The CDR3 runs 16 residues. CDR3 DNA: TGCGCCAGCAGCCAAGGGGCGCTAGCAGGTCGCAATGAGCAGTTCTTC. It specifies CASSQGALAGRNEQFF.

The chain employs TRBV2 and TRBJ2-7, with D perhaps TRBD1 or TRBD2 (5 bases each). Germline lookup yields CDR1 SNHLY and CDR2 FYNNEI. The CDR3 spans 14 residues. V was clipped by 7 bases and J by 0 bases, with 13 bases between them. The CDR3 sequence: CASTGTESSYEQYF. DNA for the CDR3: TGTGCCAGCACCGGGACGGAGAGCTCCTACGAGCAGTACTTC.

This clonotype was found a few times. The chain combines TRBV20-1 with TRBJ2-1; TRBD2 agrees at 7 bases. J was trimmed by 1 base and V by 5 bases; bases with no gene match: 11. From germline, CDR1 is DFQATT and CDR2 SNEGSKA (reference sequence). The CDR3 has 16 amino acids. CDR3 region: CSAPPIAGPSYNEQFF. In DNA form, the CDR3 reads TGCAGTGCTCCTCCCATAGCGGGTCCATCCTACAATGAGCAGTTCTTC.

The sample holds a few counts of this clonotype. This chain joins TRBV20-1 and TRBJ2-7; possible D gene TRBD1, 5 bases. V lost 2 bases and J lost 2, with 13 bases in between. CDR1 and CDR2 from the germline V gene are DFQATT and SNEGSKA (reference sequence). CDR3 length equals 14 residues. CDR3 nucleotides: TGCAGTGCTAGACAGACAGTAGGAACCTACGAGCAGTACTTC. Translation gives CSARQTVGTYEQYF.

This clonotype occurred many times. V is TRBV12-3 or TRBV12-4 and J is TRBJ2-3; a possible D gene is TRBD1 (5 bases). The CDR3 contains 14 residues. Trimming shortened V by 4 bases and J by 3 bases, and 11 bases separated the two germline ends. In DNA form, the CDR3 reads TGTGCCAGCAGTTCAACAGGAAGTACAGATACGCAGTATTTT. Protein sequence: CASSSTGSTDTQYF.

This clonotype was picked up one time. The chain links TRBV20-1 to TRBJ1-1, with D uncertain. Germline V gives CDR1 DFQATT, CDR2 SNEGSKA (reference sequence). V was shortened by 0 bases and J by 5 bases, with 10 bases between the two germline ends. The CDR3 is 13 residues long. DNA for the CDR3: TGCAGTGCTAGAGATCGACGGTGGACTGAAGCTTTCTTT. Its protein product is CSARDRRWTEAFF.

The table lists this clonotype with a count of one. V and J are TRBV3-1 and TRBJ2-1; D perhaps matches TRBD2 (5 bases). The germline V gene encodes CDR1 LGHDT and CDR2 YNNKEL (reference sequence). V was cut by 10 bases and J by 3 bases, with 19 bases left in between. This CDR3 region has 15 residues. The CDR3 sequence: CATSTGLADYNEQFF. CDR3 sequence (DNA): TGTGCCACCTCCACCGGGCTAGCCGACTACAATGAGCAGTTCTTC.

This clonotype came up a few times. The CDR3 loop is CSARDRGVAEAFF. CDR3 bases: TGCAGTGCTAGAGACCGGGGCGTCGCTGAAGCTTTCTTT. This chain connects TRBV20-1 to TRBJ1-1; possible D gene TRBD1, 5 bases. V dropped 0 bases and J dropped 6 bases, with 11 bases sitting between them. The CDR3 has 13 amino acids. Germline CDR1 and CDR2: DFQATT and SNEGSKA (reference sequence).

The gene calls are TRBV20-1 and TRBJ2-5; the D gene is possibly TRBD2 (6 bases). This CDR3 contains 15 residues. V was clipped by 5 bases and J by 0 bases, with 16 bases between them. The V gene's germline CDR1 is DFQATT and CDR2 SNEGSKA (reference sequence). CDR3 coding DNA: TGCAGTGCTGACCCGGGACTGCTGTACCAAGAGACCCAGTACTTC. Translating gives CSADPGLLYQETQYF.

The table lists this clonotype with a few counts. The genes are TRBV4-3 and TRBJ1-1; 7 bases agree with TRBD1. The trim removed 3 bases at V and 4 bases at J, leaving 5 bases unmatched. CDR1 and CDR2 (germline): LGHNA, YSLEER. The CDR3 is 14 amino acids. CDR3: CASSQPGQVTEAFF. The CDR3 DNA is TGCGCCAGCAGCCAGCCAGGACAGGTCACTGAAGCTTTCTTT.

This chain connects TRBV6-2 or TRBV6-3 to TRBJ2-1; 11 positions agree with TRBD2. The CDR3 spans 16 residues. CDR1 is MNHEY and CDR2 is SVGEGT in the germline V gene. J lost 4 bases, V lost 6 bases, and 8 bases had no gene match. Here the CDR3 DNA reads TGTGCCAGCAGATCCGGGACTAGCGGACTGTACAATGAGCAGTTCTTC. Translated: CASRSGTSGLYNEQFF.

The CDR3 DNA sequence: TGTGCCAGCAGCTACGGACTAGCGGGAGGCAATGAGCAGTTCTTC. Translating it yields CASSYGLAGGNEQFF. This sequence joins TRBV7-9 and TRBJ2-1; 14 bases line up with TRBD2. V lost 4 bases to trimming and J lost 6 bases; unmatched junction nucleotides: 2. The CDR3 runs 15 residues. Germline CDR1 and CDR2: SEHNR and FQNEAQ (reference sequence).

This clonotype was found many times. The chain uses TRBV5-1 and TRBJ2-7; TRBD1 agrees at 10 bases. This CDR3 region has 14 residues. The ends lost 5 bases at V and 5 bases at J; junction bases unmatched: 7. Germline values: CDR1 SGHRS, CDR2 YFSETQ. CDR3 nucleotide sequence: TGCGCCAGCAGTCCGGGACAGGGGTCCCACGAGCAGTACTTC. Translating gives CASSPGQGSHEQYF.

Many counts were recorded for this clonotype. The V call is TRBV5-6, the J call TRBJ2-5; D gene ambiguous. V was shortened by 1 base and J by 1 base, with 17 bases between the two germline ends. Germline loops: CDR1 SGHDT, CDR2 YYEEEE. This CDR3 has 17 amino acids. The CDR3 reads CASSLYLGFVGQETQYF. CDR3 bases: TGTGCCAGCAGCTTGTATTTAGGGTTTGTAGGCCAAGAGACCCAGTACTTC. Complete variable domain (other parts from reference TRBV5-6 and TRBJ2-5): DAGVTQSPTHLIKTRGQQVTLRCSPKSGHDTVSWYQQALGQGPQFIFQYYEEEERQRGNFPDRFSGHQFPNYSSELNVNALLLGDSALYLCASSLYLGFVGQETQYFGPGTRLLVL.

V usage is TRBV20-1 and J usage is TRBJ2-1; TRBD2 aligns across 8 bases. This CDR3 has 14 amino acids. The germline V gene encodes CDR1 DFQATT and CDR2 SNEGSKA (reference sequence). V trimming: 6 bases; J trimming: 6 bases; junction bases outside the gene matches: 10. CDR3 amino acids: CSASGTRGTNEQFF. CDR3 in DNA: TGCAGTGCCTCGGGGACTAGGGGTACCAATGAGCAGTTCTTC.